This T cell receptor beta chain was identified during a study of T cell responses to AZD1222 COVID-19 vaccine. Broader study findings: Recipients of two AZD1222 doses showed rising Spike-specific TCR breadth and depth. The study reported that nearly half of spike-specific TCRs target unmutated variant regions. In all cases, repertoires were sampled only after the peak T cell response.

In its sample, this clone was seen once. Its antigen is still unknown. The CDR3 is 13 residues long. CDR1 is KGHSH, CDR2 LQKENI, per germline. The germline V and J ends were trimmed by 6 bases and 9 bases, with 15 bases remaining between them. The assay was immunoSEQ multiplex PCR, and TCRdb's table has in-frame clones only and misses some. The sample holds 140,000 to 150,000 clones; approximately 94% are singletons and the top ten take 1.9%. This sequence was found in an adult in good health. The chain combines TRBV18 with TRBJ2-1; possible D gene TRBD1, 5 bases. The sequencing here drew on peripheral blood, taken on day 0 of AZD1222 vaccination. The chain's CDR3 is CASSQGAKLEQFF. The DNA of the CDR3 is TGTGCCAGCTCTCAAGGGGCGAAACTTGAGCAGTTCTTC.